This T cell receptor beta chain is drawn from a study of T cell responses to AZD1222 COVID-19 vaccine listed by TCRdb under 2021. About the investigation overall: AZD1222 recipients whose second dose came at about 4 weeks and those whose second dose came at about 12 weeks were combined into one group, since spike-specific TCR depth and breadth did not differ between the two schedules. TCR sequencing was performed for 230 to 250 trial participants, of whom roughly 200 were given two doses of AZD1222 and around 25 were given two doses of MenACWY control vaccine. Trial participants were enrolled by age into 18-55, 56-69 and 70-plus year subgroups, with about 150, 27 and 61 TCR-sequenced participants respectively.

The time point label here, explained by the study, means: baseline before first vaccination. Vaccinee samples were obtained from the UK trials COV001 and COV002, which included a single-blind randomized controlled phase 2/3 trial of AZD1222 (ChAdOx1 nCoV-19) in healthy adults. For TCRbeta chain sequencing, PBMC samples were collected from trial participants at day 0 and at day 28 after the second dose. Between the V and J ends, shortened by 4 bases and 4 bases respectively, the junction contains 14 bases. Measured from the cysteine to the phenylalanine, the CDR3 is 15 residues long. Solely the CDR3 DNA is kept, with 45 bases framed from the first base. CDR1 and CDR2 are read off the germline V gene as LGHNA and YSLEER. The CDR3 regions of human TCRbeta chains were analyzed by immunosequencing. The published analysis was carried out like this. TCRs in the repertoires were matched against a reference library of SARS-CoV-2-specific TCRs that had been generated with the MIRA antigen-specificity platform. Breadth was defined as the fraction of unique TCRs that were SARS-CoV-2-associated, and depth was defined as the fraction of total T cells that were SARS-CoV-2-associated. Each spike-specific TCR was assigned to its reactive spike region and to a CD4 or CD8 class using the MIRA data. Log10-transformed breadth and depth values were compared by one-way ANOVA with Sidak's multiple comparisons tests. The table was pulled from immuneACCESS by TCRdb, which kept in-frame rearrangements only. Such tables lose some clones; where checked, under half of the loss comes from unresolved V genes, and the rest has no known cause. V and J calls and clone size follow that table, whereas D and trimming were derived from the DNA. The sample table lists 70,000 to 90,000 clones, approximately 82% of them with a count of one. Clones ranked in the top ten supply around a fifth of the sample.

Worth noting for this clone: No antigen is known for it. No base qualities exist here, and no much larger clone lies one base off it.

Broad study findings and their caveats: No day 14 peak-response samples were available, so repertoires were characterized only after the peak T cell response. The 56-69-year group was small, and its depth increase did not reach significance, likely because of low power. After two AZD1222 doses, both the breadth and the depth of spike-specific TCRs were significantly higher than at day 0 and than in MenACWY recipients. Conclusions about previously exposed vaccinees were limited because only 5 or 6 AZD1222 recipients were SARS-CoV-2 seropositive at baseline. The vaccine-associated CD4 TCRs covered the entire spike protein, and the dominant responses fell in regions 160-218 and 743-854. Participants were mostly white British, with more females than males. The authors suggested clonal diversity may have been underestimated. Reportedly, close to half of the unique spike-specific TCRs recognized epitopes lying outside the regions that are mutated in the B.1.351 and B.1.1.7 variants.

The chain uses TRBV4-3 and TRBJ2-1; TRBD2 is possibly the D segment (6 matching bases). The source is an adult in good health. Sequenced material: peripheral blood, taken on day 0 of AZD1222 vaccination. The CDR3 has the sequence CASSRTLADYNEQFF. The nucleotides are TGCGCCAGCAGCCGCACACTAGCAGATTACAATGAGCAGTTCTTC.